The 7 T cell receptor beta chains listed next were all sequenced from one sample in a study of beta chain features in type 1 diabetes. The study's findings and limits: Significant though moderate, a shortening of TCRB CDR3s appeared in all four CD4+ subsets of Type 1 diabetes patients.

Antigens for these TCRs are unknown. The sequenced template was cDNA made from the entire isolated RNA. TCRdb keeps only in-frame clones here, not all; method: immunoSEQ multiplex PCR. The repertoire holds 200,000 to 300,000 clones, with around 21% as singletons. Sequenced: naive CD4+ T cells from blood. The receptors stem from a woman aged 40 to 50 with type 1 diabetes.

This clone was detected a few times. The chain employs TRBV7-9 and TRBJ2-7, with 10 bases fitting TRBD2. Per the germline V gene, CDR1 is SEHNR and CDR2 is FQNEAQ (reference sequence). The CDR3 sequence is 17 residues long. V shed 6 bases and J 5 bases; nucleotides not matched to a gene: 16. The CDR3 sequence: CASSSAPSSGRAHEQYF. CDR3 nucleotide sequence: TGTGCCAGCAGTTCAGCACCGTCCAGCGGGAGGGCCCACGAGCAGTACTTC.

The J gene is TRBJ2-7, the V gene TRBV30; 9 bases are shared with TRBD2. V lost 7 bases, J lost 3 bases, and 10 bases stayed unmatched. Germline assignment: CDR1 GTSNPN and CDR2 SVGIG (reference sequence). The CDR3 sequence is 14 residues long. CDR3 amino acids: CASYVAGDVYEQYF. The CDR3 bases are TGTGCCTCTTACGTAGCGGGAGACGTCTACGAGCAGTACTTC.

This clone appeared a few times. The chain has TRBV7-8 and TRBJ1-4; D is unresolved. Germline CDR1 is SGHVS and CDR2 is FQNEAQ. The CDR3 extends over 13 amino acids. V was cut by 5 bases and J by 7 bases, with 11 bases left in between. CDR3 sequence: CASSPPRGEKLFF. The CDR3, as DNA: TGTGCCAGCAGCCCCCCGCGGGGTGAAAAACTGTTTTTT.

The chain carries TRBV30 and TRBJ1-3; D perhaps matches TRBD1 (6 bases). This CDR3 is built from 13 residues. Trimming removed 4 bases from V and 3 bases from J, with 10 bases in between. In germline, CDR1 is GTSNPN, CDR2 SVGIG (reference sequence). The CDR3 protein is CAWTRGDGNTIYF. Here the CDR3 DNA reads TGTGCCTGGACCAGGGGAGATGGAAACACCATATATTTT. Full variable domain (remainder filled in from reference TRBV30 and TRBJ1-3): SQTIHQWPATLVQPVGSPLSLECTVEGTSNPNLYWYRQAAGRGLQLLFYSVGIGQISSEVPQNLSASRPQDRQFILSSKKLLLSDSGFYLCAWTRGDGNTIYFGEGSWLTVV.

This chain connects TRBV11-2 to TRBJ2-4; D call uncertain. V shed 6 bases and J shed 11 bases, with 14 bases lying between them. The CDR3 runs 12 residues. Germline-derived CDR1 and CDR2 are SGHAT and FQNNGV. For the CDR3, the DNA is TGTGCCAGCAGTCCCGAGTCCCCGGTTCAGTACTTC. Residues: CASSPESPVQYF.

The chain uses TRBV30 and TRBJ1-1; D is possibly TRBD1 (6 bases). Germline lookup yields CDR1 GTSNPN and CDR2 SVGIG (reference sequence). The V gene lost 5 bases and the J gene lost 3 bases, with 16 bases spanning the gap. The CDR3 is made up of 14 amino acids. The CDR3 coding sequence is TGTGCCTGGTCCCGGGGGGGCTGGGACACTGAAGCTTTCTTT. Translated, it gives CAWSRGGWDTEAFF.

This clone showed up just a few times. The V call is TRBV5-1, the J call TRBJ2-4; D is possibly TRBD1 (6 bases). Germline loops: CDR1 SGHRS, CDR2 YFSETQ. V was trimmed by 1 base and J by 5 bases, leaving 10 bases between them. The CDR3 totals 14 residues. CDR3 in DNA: TGCGCCAGCAGCTTGAGTCCAGGGGAAAACATTCAGTACTTC. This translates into CASSLSPGENIQYF.